This TCR beta chain is drawn from a study of identical twins. Template switching added a universal primer binding site, and final cDNA carried unique molecular identifiers. MiXCR, run by TCRdb on the 5' RACE reads, gives a single entry per CDR3 protein. The data show around 95,000 distinct CDR3 sequences, under 6.5% seen once. Study conclusions and caveats: Researchers reported excess low generation probability among twin-shared out-of-frame alpha sequences. In monozygotic twins, models underestimated the sharing of out-of-frame TCR alpha. Cord blood beta clonotypes that were abundant carried fewer insertions, and memory repertoires showed no such trend.

The CDR3 is 13 amino acids. Trimming stripped 5 bases from V and 8 bases from J, with 15 bases between. This clonotype came up many times. Its antigen is as yet unknown. The sequence came from a woman aged 50 to 60 in good health. The genes are TRBV12-3 or TRBV12-4 and TRBJ1-2, with D perhaps TRBD1 (5 bases). Sequencing was performed on memory T cells sorted from blood. CDR3 bases: TGTGCCAGCAGTGCCACACTGGGGGGAGGCTACACCTTC. The encoded protein is CASSATLGGGYTF.